This T cell receptor (beta chain) emerged from a study of memory CD4+ T cells and cytomegalovirus serostatus. Single viable CD3+CD4+CD8-CD45RO+ cells were sorted as the memory CD4+ T cells. TCRdb's copy holds only in-frame clones and misses some; the assay was immunoSEQ multiplex PCR. The data contain over 45,000 clones, under 90% of them singletons. The CDR3 covers 12 residues. CDR1 is SGHAT, CDR2 FQDESV, per germline (reference sequence). Trimming shortened V by 5 bases and J by 2 bases, and 6 bases separated the two germline ends. Sequenced: memory CD4+ T cells from blood. The sequence was collected from an adult in good health and CMV-seronegative. Some clones in this sample may be carry-over from other donors' samples. The chain joins TRBV11-1 to TRBJ2-5; the D gene is possibly TRBD1 (5 bases). The CDR3 sequence is CASSRQQETQYF. In nucleotides, the CDR3 is TGTGCCAGCAGCCGACAGCAAGAGACCCAGTACTTC.